This T cell receptor beta chain is drawn from a study of cytomegalovirus exposure and HLA in healthy donors. Details on this clone: Its specificity is unknown.

This CDR3 comprises 15 residues. Trimming took 6 bases from V and 1 from J, leaving 12 bases between them. Germline V gene lookup returns CDR1 MNHNS and CDR2 SASEGT. The study, taken as a whole, reports: The later analysis indicated that the majority of CMV-associated TCR beta chains appeared HLA-restricted. An ancestry cluster, one associated with Asian ancestry, reportedly showed fewer N-insertions than the roughly 670-donor mean in a later analysis. TCR beta V- and J-gene trimming was later associated with a missense DCLRE1C variant.

Though nominally healthy at sampling, donors likely had unrecorded immune exposures. In the PCR, 60 Vbeta and 13 Jbeta primers were used. Only in-frame clones appear in the TCRdb table, and some are missing; sequencing was by immunoSEQ multiplex PCR. The repertoire holds roughly 240,000 clones, with 82% as singletons. Sequencing was carried out using PBMCs. The chain has TRBV6-1 and TRBJ2-2, with a weak D call TRBD2 (6 bases). The TCR originated in a middle-aged woman in good health and CMV-seropositive. CDR3 residues: CASRRDSGNTGELFF. CDR3 coding DNA: TGTGCCAGCAGAAGGGACTCCGGGAACACCGGGGAGCTGTTTTTT.